The clone carrying this T cell receptor beta chain was detected a few times. The antigen is unknown. The V gene's germline CDR1 is MGHRA and CDR2 YSYEKL. CDR3 length equals 16 residues. V was pared by 4 bases and J by 0 bases, with 13 bases between. These data originate in a study of cytomegalovirus exposure and HLA in healthy donors. Study-level information: Unique TCRs from HLA-typed donors, 85 million to 100 million of them, were held in an early data release. Broader study findings: Sequencing probably produced one cluster of sequence variants that were highly shared. V- and J-gene trimming in TCR beta was tied to a missense DCLRE1C variant by an analysis performed later.

PCR employed 60 Vbeta and 13 Jbeta primers. TCRdb's table, derived via immunoSEQ multiplex PCR, lists solely in-frame clones and lacks some. In the table there are 200,000 to 250,000 clones, over 80% of which are singletons. The sequenced material came from PBMCs. This receptor was taken from a boy aged 2-15 years in good health and CMV-seronegative. The chain couples TRBV4-1 to TRBJ1-5; D remains unclear. This chain's CDR3 is CASSRRPRDSNQPQHF. The DNA for the CDR3 is TGCGCCAGCAGCCGACGCCCTCGGGATAGCAATCAGCCCCAGCATTTT.